This T cell receptor beta chain was captured by sequencing in a study of shared clonotypes between healthy human individuals (dated by TCRdb to about 2020). About the study as a whole: A few men and two women, aged 18 to 49 years, made up the cohort. Different laboratories and diverse techniques were used to prepare libraries and sequence TCR repertoires, to increase sequencing depth and limit assay-specific biases. Blood TCR repertoires of several healthy adults were deeply sequenced to estimate repertoire size and the extent of clonotype sharing between individuals. Each donor's leukapheresis produced roughly between about 0.9 and 9.5 billion PBMCs.

TCR CDR3 regions were amplified from genomic DNA by multiplex PCR using the deep immunoSEQ assay. For each cell subset, the extracted genomic DNA was distributed evenly across all wells of several immunoSEQ 96-well plates, and each plate served as one replicate. Each replicate PCR for unsorted PBMC received around 330 ng genomic DNA, equal to 30,000 or so T cell genomes. Genomic DNA from unsorted PBMC was sequenced over ten immunoSEQ deep assay plates. Purified libraries were quantified with a Qubit 3.0 fluorometer, sized on a Bioanalyzer 2100, and re-quantified with the KAPA Library Quantification kit. Every immunoSEQ 96-well plate was sequenced on a dedicated single-read 150-cycle Illumina NextSeq 550 flow cell. Concerning the study's data processing: Because the immunoSEQ output included only junctional sequences and no quality scores, the filtering could not be the same as the filtering used for full-length reads. To assign V/J genes and CDR3, sequences were annotated using PyIR, a Python wrapper for IgBLAST v1.9, with IMGT germline references. Reads with weak V/J assignments (E-value above 1e-6), missing CDR3, stop codons, out-of-frame junctions, or ambiguous translated residues were removed. V3J clonotypes were defined as sequences sharing the same inferred V gene, J gene, and CDR3 amino acid sequence. The percentage overlap between two repertoires was calculated by dividing the number of shared unique clonotypes by the size of the smaller repertoire. Three approaches were used to assess repertoire richness: RTK rarefaction, the Chao1 estimator, and Recon v2.1 estimates of unobserved clonotypes. The table comes from immuneACCESS by way of TCRdb, which keeps in-frame sequences with V and J called. Part of the clones is missing from these tables; in studies checked, under half for an unresolved V gene and the rest for unknown reasons. V, J and clone size were drawn from that table, and D and trimming were deduced from the DNA. Within this sample are approximately 510,000 clones, with approximately 79% of them counted one time only. The ten largest clones capture 10% to 15% of the sample.

Donors were healthy HIV-negative adults with no recently reported acute infections or vaccinations. Only Caucasian adults living in Nashville, Tennessee, USA were represented among the donors. For unsorted samples, approximately 81 million PBMCs were counted, and genomic DNA was extracted using the QIAamp DNA Blood Mini kit. Blood was collected by leukapheresis, and PBMCs were isolated by Ficoll-Histopaque density gradient centrifugation and then cryopreserved in liquid nitrogen vapor phase. Regarding this clone: What this receptor recognizes is not known. Base qualities are not recorded, but no much larger clone differs from it by a single base.

Study-wide findings and limitations: Sampling was restricted to blood, and TCR repertoires in tissues likely differ from the TCR repertoires found in blood. The small number of donors limited the genetic and exposure-history diversity represented. Pairwise subsampling indicated that sequencing depth was expected to affect the degree of clonotype sharing among donors.

The TCR originated in a woman aged 40 to 50 in good health. Some clones in this sample may be carry-over from other donors' samples. Sequencing was done on a sample of PBMCs.

The bases read TGTGCCAGCAGCCGGACAGGGAGATCCTACGAGCAGTACTTC. Its translation reads: CASSRTGRSYEQYF. The rearrangement combines TRBV7-8 with TRBJ2-7, with 8 bases matching TRBD1. Germline trimming: 5 bases from V, 1 base from J; junction bases outside gene matches: 4. Reading from cysteine to phenylalanine, the CDR3 counts 14 amino acids. Only the CDR3 portion is preserved as DNA: 42 bases, with reading frame beginning at the first base. The germline V gene gives CDR1 as SGHVS and CDR2 as FQNEAQ.